The 25 T cell receptor beta chains listed next were all sequenced from one sample in a study of blood T cells in healthy people across ages. The use of a sample-barcoded 5' primer and a J-beta primer mix characterized a second PCR of roughly 7 to 12 cycles. TCRdb processed the 5' RACE reads anew with MiXCR; each CDR3 protein has one entry. Of 1,500,000 or so distinct CDR3 sequences listed, around 40% were seen once; the top ten hold about 4%. Specimen: blood. The receptors originated from a woman between 18 and 29 years old in good health.

The rearrangement joins TRBV3-1 to TRBJ2-1; TRBD1 matches 7 bases. This CDR3 comprises 15 residues. V lost 6 bases to trimming and J lost 0 bases; unmatched junction nucleotides: 5. The V gene's germline CDR1 is LGHDT and CDR2 YNNKEL (reference sequence). The CDR3 DNA follows: TGTGCCAGCAGGATGACAGGGAGCTCCTACAATGAGCAGTTCTTC. Encoded protein: CASRMTGSSYNEQFF.

V usage is TRBV30 and J usage is TRBJ2-7, with 7 bases lining up with TRBD2. The CDR3 extends over 14 amino acids. The germline V gene has CDR1 GTSNPN and CDR2 SVGIG (reference sequence). Trimming at V came to 2 bases and at J to 7 bases, leaving 11 bases not matched to a gene. CDR3: CAWSPLGRAREQYF. CDR3 in DNA: TGTGCCTGGAGTCCCCTGGGGAGGGCCCGTGAGCAGTACTTC.

V gene TRBV29-1 combines with J gene TRBJ2-1, with TRBD2 as a possible D gene (5 bases). The germline V gene encodes CDR1 SQVTM and CDR2 ANQGSEA. The ends were cut back, 0 bases at V and 7 bases at J, with 10 bases in the middle. The CDR3 is made up of 13 amino acids. CDR3 sequence (DNA): TGCAGCGTTGAAGATCCGGGCGGGAATGAGCAGTTCTTC. As protein: CSVEDPGGNEQFF.

The table lists this clonotype with a few counts. The chain uses TRBV13 and TRBJ1-2; D is uncertain. This CDR3 contains 10 residues. Germline CDR1 is PRHDT and CDR2 is FYEKMQ (reference sequence). V was clipped by 3 bases and J by 8 bases, with 4 bases between them. DNA of the CDR3: TGTGCCAGCAGCTTTATAGGCTACACCTTC. This codes for CASSFIGYTF.

This clonotype was observed once. The gene calls are TRBV7-9 and TRBJ1-6; perhaps TRBD1 as D (5 bases). This CDR3 has 11 amino acids. Germline assignment: CDR1 SEHNR and CDR2 FQNEAQ (reference sequence). Trimming removed 10 bases from V and 10 bases from J, with 11 bases in between. CDR3 coding DNA: TGTGCCATTGACAGTGAGTCACCCCTCCACTTT. Translation: CAIDSESPLHF.

This chain uses TRBV18 with TRBJ2-3; possibly TRBD1 for D (5 bases). Germline loops: CDR1 KGHSH, CDR2 LQKENI. V was shortened by 0 bases and J by 5 bases, with 12 bases between the two germline ends. This CDR3 is 15 amino acids long. The chain's CDR3 is CASSPPRRAGDTQYF. The DNA for the CDR3 is TGTGCCAGCTCACCACCACGCAGGGCTGGAGATACGCAGTATTTT.

This clonotype showed up just a few times. This sequence joins TRBV25-1 and TRBJ1-1; D may be TRBD1 (5 bases). Germline lookup yields CDR1 MGHDK and CDR2 SYGVNS. With 5 bases removed from V and 5 bases from J, the gap between germline ends came to 12 bases. The CDR3 length is 13 residues. CDR3 region: CASSFQGWTEAFF. The CDR3, as DNA: TGTGCCAGCAGTTTTCAGGGATGGACTGAAGCTTTCTTT.

The V call is TRBV7-2, the J call TRBJ2-7; possible D gene TRBD2, 5 bases. The germline V gene encodes CDR1 SGHTA and CDR2 FQGNSA. This CDR3 has 14 amino acids. The V end was cut by 6 bases, the J end by 1 base, with 13 bases between. The CDR3 DNA sequence: TGTGCCAGCAGTCCTTCCGGGATGTCCTACGAGCAGTACTTC. It specifies CASSPSGMSYEQYF.

J is TRBJ1-2 and V is TRBV7-9, with D perhaps TRBD1 (6 bases). The CDR3 is 13 amino acids. Germline V gives CDR1 SEHNR, CDR2 FQNEAQ (reference sequence). Between the trimmed V and J ends, which lost 7 bases and 4 bases, there was a span of 13 bases. CDR3 sequence (DNA): TGTGCCAGCAACTATGGACAGTCCTATGGCTACACCTTC. The encoded protein is CASNYGQSYGYTF.

The chain employs TRBV30 and TRBJ2-3, with TRBD2 matching 7 bases. The CDR3 consists of 17 residues. The trim removed 0 bases at V and 6 bases at J, leaving 15 bases unmatched. CDR1 GTSNPN and CDR2 SVGIG come from the germline V gene (reference sequence). The CDR3 spells CAWSVRGLPGGLDTQYF. In nucleotides, the CDR3 is TGTGCCTGGAGTGTACGGGGACTACCCGGGGGACTGGATACGCAGTATTTT. Complete variable domain (other parts from reference TRBV30 and TRBJ2-3): SQTIHQWPATLVQPVGSPLSLECTVEGTSNPNLYWYRQAAGRGLQLLFYSVGIGQISSEVPQNLSASRPQDRQFILSSKKLLLSDSGFYLCAWSVRGLPGGLDTQYFGPGTRLTVL.

This clonotype came up a few times. The rearrangement links TRBV20-1 to TRBJ1-1; D not certain. V lost 5 bases and J lost 0, with 13 bases in between. Germline CDR1 and CDR2: DFQATT and SNEGSKA (reference sequence). CDR3 size: 14 residues. CDR3 in amino acids: CSARETRMNTEAFF. CDR3 nucleotide sequence: TGCAGTGCTCGTGAAACCCGGATGAACACTGAAGCTTTCTTT.

This clonotype has only a few counts. The rearrangement joins TRBV20-1 to TRBJ1-6; TRBD1 is a possible D gene (6 bases). In germline, CDR1 is DFQATT, CDR2 SNEGSKA (reference sequence). The CDR3 is 16 residues long. V was clipped by 1 base and J by 6 bases, with 16 bases between them. The CDR3: CSARARFGQINSPLHF. CDR3 bases: TGCAGTGCTAGAGCCAGGTTCGGACAGATTAATTCACCCCTCCACTTT.

This clonotype was seen a single time. The V gene is TRBV29-1, the J gene TRBJ2-7; TRBD1 aligns across 7 bases. CDR3 size: 13 residues. Germline CDR1 and CDR2: SQVTM and ANQGSEA. Germline trimming cut 6 bases from V and 3 bases from J; bases unmatched to any gene: 8. CDR3 coding DNA: TGCAGCGTAGGGGGCTTCACACACTACGAGCAGTACTTC. It is translated as CSVGGFTHYEQYF.

The V gene is TRBV9, the J gene TRBJ2-7; D ambiguous. Germline V gene data show CDR1 as SGDLS and CDR2 as YYNGEE. The V end was cut by 7 bases, the J end by 6 bases, with 14 bases between. This CDR3 has 12 residues. Here the CDR3 reads CASAGPSTEQYF. In nucleotides, the CDR3 is TGTGCCAGCGCCGGGCCATCTACCGAGCAGTACTTC.

The chain has TRBV20-1 and TRBJ2-1; 10 nucleotides line up with TRBD2. The CDR3 is 14 amino acids. The V and J ends lost 5 bases and 4 bases, in that order; junction bases with no gene match: 5. The germline V gene encodes CDR1 DFQATT and CDR2 SNEGSKA (reference sequence). CDR3 sequence reads: CSAGTSGKYNEQFF. In DNA, the CDR3 is TGCAGTGCTGGAACTAGCGGGAAGTACAATGAGCAGTTCTTC.

This clonotype was recorded once. CDR3 nucleotide sequence: TGCAGCGTTGAAGATGGAGGCAGAACCTACGAGCATTACTTC. Its translation is CSVEDGGRTYEHYF. The rearrangement uses TRBV29-1 and TRBJ2-4; a possible D gene is TRBD2 (5 bases). Trimming stripped 0 bases from V and 16 bases from J, with 22 bases between. The CDR3 contains 14 residues. Per the germline V gene, CDR1 is SQVTM and CDR2 is ANQGSEA.

This clonotype was observed a few times. The chain joins TRBV6-5 to TRBJ1-2, with 9 bases aligning to TRBD1. With 6 bases clipped from V and 5 bases from J, the junction kept 13 bases outside the gene matches. Germline V CDR1 and CDR2: MNHEY, SVGAGI. This CDR3 spans 16 amino acids. CDR3 coding DNA: TGTGCCAGCAGGAAAGGGACAGGGATAGTTGTGTATGGCTACACCTTC. The encoded protein is CASRKGTGIVVYGYTF.

The J gene is TRBJ2-4, the V gene TRBV7-2, with a possible D match to TRBD1 (6 bases). V lost 6 bases and J lost 1, with 16 bases in between. This CDR3 contains 16 residues. The germline CDR1 and CDR2 sequences are SGHTA and FQGNSA. The CDR3 DNA reads as TGTGCCAGCAGAAGGGGTGGACAGCCCGCCAAAAACATTCAGTACTTC. Translating gives CASRRGGQPAKNIQYF. Full variable domain (outside the CDR3, taken from reference TRBV7-2 and TRBJ2-4): GAGVSQSPSNKVTEKGKDVELRCDPISGHTALYWYRQSLGQGLEFLIYFQGNSAPDKSGLPSDRFSAERTGGSVSTLTIQRTQQEDSAVYLCASRRGGQPAKNIQYFGAGTRLSVL.

In its sample, this clonotype was seen a few times. The chain uses TRBV5-1 and TRBJ2-3, with TRBD2 matching over 14 bases. The germline V gene has CDR1 SGHRS and CDR2 YFSETQ. V gave up 4 bases and J gave up 0 bases; unmatched junction bases: 7. This CDR3 is built from 18 residues. CDR3 residues: CASSPGLAGAASTDTQYF. The DNA for the CDR3 is TGCGCCAGCAGCCCGGGACTAGCGGGAGCCGCTAGCACAGATACGCAGTATTTT. The variable domain in full, with the rest retrieved from reference TRBV5-1 and TRBJ2-3, is KAGVTQTPRYLIKTRGQQVTLSCSPISGHRSVSWYQQTPGQGLQFLFEYFSETQRNKGNFPGRFSGRQFSNSRSEMNVSTLELGDSALYLCASSPGLAGAASTDTQYFGPGTRLTVL.

The gene calls are TRBV12-3 or TRBV12-4 and TRBJ2-1, with unresolved D. The CDR3 consists of 14 residues. The V and J ends lost 4 bases and 8 bases respectively, with 15 bases between them. The CDR3 spells CASSSQRGVDEQFF. The CDR3 DNA sequence: TGTGCCAGCAGTTCCCAGCGCGGTGTCGATGAGCAGTTCTTC.

A few counts support this clonotype. J is TRBJ2-1 and V is TRBV2; 11 bases fit TRBD2. CDR1 and CDR2 (germline): SNHLY, FYNNEI. V lost 5 bases and J lost 7; bases outside the gene matches: 7. This CDR3 has 15 residues. In DNA form, the CDR3 reads TGTGCCAGCAGTACTACTAGCGGGAGTTCGAATGAGCAGTTCTTC. Protein sequence: CASSTTSGSSNEQFF.

V and J are TRBV12-3 or TRBV12-4 and TRBJ2-1; D not resolved. This CDR3 is 15 amino acids long. Between the trimmed V and J ends, which lost 6 bases and 5 bases, there was a span of 17 bases. This CDR3 is CASSSRELRNNEQFF. DNA of the CDR3: TGTGCCAGCAGCTCCCGAGAGTTGCGGAACAATGAGCAGTTCTTC.

V and J are TRBV4-1 and TRBJ1-6; 8 bases map to TRBD1. The CDR3 covers 15 residues. CDR1 is MGHRA and CDR2 is YSYEKL in the germline V gene. Losses at the gene ends were 8 bases for V and 7 bases for J; bases not matched to a gene: 10. The DNA of the CDR3 is TGCGCCAGCGGTGTCGGACAGGGACGGAATTCACCCCTCCACTTT. This gives the protein CASGVGQGRNSPLHF.

The chain employs TRBV25-1 and TRBJ2-2; D ambiguous. CDR3 length equals 16 residues. Trimming shortened V by 5 bases and J by 0 bases, and 13 bases separated the two germline ends. Germline-derived CDR1 and CDR2 are MGHDK and SYGVNS. As DNA, the CDR3 is TGTGCCAGCAGTCCTCGTATGGGGACGAACACCGGGGAGCTGTTTTTT. It specifies CASSPRMGTNTGELFF.

The chain has TRBV7-2 and TRBJ2-7; 12 nucleotides line up with TRBD1. Germline-derived CDR1 and CDR2 are SGHTA and FQGNSA. J was trimmed by 7 bases and V by 5 bases; bases with no gene match: 12. The CDR3 extends over 16 amino acids. The CDR3: CASSRRSGTGGLEQYF. Here the CDR3 DNA reads TGTGCCAGCAGCCGTAGATCGGGGACAGGGGGCTTGGAGCAGTACTTC.